These 28 T cell receptor beta chains came from one sample sequenced in a study of blood T cell repertoires in COVID-19. Produced via immunoSEQ multiplex PCR; TCRdb's table is partial and in-frame only. The table records over 450,000 clones, nearly 90% of them present only once. Material: peripheral blood. Every receptor here comes from a man younger than 30 with COVID-19, enrolled during active disease.

The chain combines TRBV7-6 with TRBJ2-7; 7 bases align to TRBD1. The trim removed 5 bases at V and 4 bases at J, leaving 11 bases unmatched. The CDR3 has 15 residues. Germline V CDR1 and CDR2: SGHVS, FNYEAQ. The DNA for the CDR3 is TGTGCCAGCAGCCTTGACAGGGCTAATGGTTACGAGCAGTACTTC. It codes for CASSLDRANGYEQYF.

The genes are TRBV4-2 and TRBJ2-3; 16 bases fit TRBD2. Losses at the gene ends were 4 bases for V and 6 bases for J; bases not matched to a gene: 7. This CDR3 spans 17 amino acids. Germline values: CDR1 LGHNA, CDR2 YNFKEQ. The CDR3 is CASSPGTSGGAGDTQYF. CDR3 in DNA: TGTGCCAGCAGCCCCGGGACTAGCGGGGGGGCCGGTGATACGCAGTATTTT.

V and J are TRBV10-2 and TRBJ2-7, with D possibly being TRBD1 (5 bases). The CDR3 is made up of 11 amino acids. The V end lost 3 bases, the J end lost 6 bases, and 6 bases lay between the germline ends. CDR1 and CDR2 (germline): WSHSY, SAAADI. The DNA of the CDR3 is TGCGCCAGCAGTGAAGGGGCCGAGCAGTACTTC. Protein: CASSEGAEQYF.

V usage is TRBV24-1 and J usage is TRBJ2-3; 7 bases agree with TRBD2. The ends lost 3 bases at V and 3 bases at J; junction bases unmatched: 5. Germline values: CDR1 KGHDR, CDR2 SFDVKD. This CDR3 is 15 amino acids long. The CDR3 sequence is CATSDGGDQTDTQYF. The CDR3 DNA sequence: TGTGCCACCAGTGATGGGGGGGACCAGACAGATACGCAGTATTTT.

A single count supports this clone. This chain links TRBV19 with TRBJ2-7; maybe TRBD1 (6 bases). Germline CDR1 and CDR2: LNHDA and SQIVND (reference sequence). The CDR3 length is 14 residues. The germline V and J ends were trimmed by 7 bases and 6 bases, with 19 bases remaining between them. CDR3 in DNA: TGTGCCAGTACCCCTGGGGGACATAAAAGCGAGCAGTACTTC. Translated, it gives CASTPGGHKSEQYF. Variable domain in full (rest from reference TRBV19 and TRBJ2-7): DGGITQSPKYLFRKEGQNVTLSCEQNLNHDAMYWYRQDPGQGLRLIYYSQIVNDFQKGDIAEGYSVSREKKESFPLTVTSAQKNPTAFYLCASTPGGHKSEQYFGPGTRLTVT.

This CDR3 reads CASSRRMDTVNTEAFF. As DNA, the CDR3 is TGTGCCAGCTCACGACGCATGGACACCGTGAACACTGAAGCTTTCTTT. V usage is TRBV18 and J usage is TRBJ1-1; maybe TRBD1 (5 bases). Per the germline V gene, CDR1 is KGHSH and CDR2 is LQKENI. Trimming cost V 4 bases and J 0 bases, with 15 bases left between them. This CDR3 comprises 16 residues.

The gene calls are TRBV29-1 and TRBJ2-1; maybe TRBD2 (6 bases). The CDR3 loop spans 12 amino acids. V gave up 6 bases and J gave up 5 bases, with 11 bases separating them. Germline loops: CDR1 SQVTM, CDR2 ANQGSEA. The CDR3 region has the DNA TGCAGCGTCGGTAGCGGACACAATGAGCAGTTCTTC. Its translation: CSVGSGHNEQFF.

This clone was seen just once. The rearrangement uses TRBV7-9 and TRBJ1-2; D is perhaps TRBD1 (5 bases). The CDR3 runs 13 residues. Trimming left V 5 bases short and J 4 bases short, with 11 bases between. The V gene's germline CDR1 is SEHNR and CDR2 FQNEAQ (reference sequence). Here the CDR3 reads CASSPTGFYGYTF. In nucleotides, the CDR3 is TGTGCCAGCAGCCCTACAGGTTTCTATGGCTACACCTTC.

The chain combines TRBV5-5 with TRBJ2-1; D is perhaps TRBD2 (6 bases). Looked up from germline, CDR1 is SGHKS and CDR2 is YYEKEE (reference sequence). The CDR3 runs to 13 residues. The germline V and J ends were trimmed by 0 bases and 9 bases, with 10 bases remaining between them. CDR3 amino acids: CASSLVWRVEQFF. CDR3 bases: TGTGCCAGCAGCTTGGTGTGGAGGGTTGAGCAGTTCTTC.

The chain carries TRBV2 and TRBJ2-7, with D perhaps matching TRBD2 (6 bases). This CDR3 region has 13 residues. The V gene's germline CDR1 is SNHLY and CDR2 FYNNEI. V was shortened by 6 bases and J by 7 bases, with 16 bases between the two germline ends. CDR3 in amino acids: CASRLGTEGEQYF. As DNA, the CDR3 is TGTGCCAGCAGGCTGGGGACTGAGGGGGAGCAGTACTTC.

This chain links TRBV6-5 with TRBJ2-7; TRBD1 agrees at 7 bases. This CDR3 has 14 amino acids. Germline trimming cut 5 bases from V and 2 bases from J; bases unmatched to any gene: 6. Per the germline V gene, CDR1 is MNHEY and CDR2 is SVGAGI. The CDR3 region has the DNA TGTGCCAGCAGTCCGGACAGGCCCCCCTACGAGCAGTACTTC. Its translation: CASSPDRPPYEQYF.

This clone has just one count. The chain couples TRBV5-6 to TRBJ1-1, with D possibly TRBD1 on 5 matching bases. V lost 1 base and J lost 6, with 13 bases in between. The CDR3 has 14 amino acids. CDR1 is SGHDT, CDR2 YYEEEE, per germline. The CDR3 region has the DNA TGTGCCAGCAGCTTGAGTGGCGCAGGGTCTGAAGCTTTCTTT. Its translation: CASSLSGAGSEAFF.

The rearrangement links TRBV12-5 to TRBJ2-7, with 7 bases lining up with TRBD2. The V gene end was trimmed by 0 bases and the J gene end by 2 bases; junction bases not matched to a gene: 4. This CDR3 has 15 amino acids. The germline gives CDR1 LGHNT, CDR2 FRNRAP. The CDR3 is CASGLVRGVTYEQYF. The DNA of the CDR3 is TGTGCTAGTGGTTTGGTACGGGGGGTCACCTACGAGCAGTACTTC.

The V gene is TRBV6-1, the J gene TRBJ1-6; no definite D call. Germline assignment: CDR1 MNHNS and CDR2 SASEGT. Trimming took off 0 bases at V and 6 bases at J, with 6 bases between the two ends. This CDR3 is built from 14 residues. The CDR3 DNA follows: TGTGCCAGCAGTGAAGCAACAGCTAATTCACCCCTCCACTTT. Residues: CASSEATANSPLHF.

The gene calls are TRBV29-1 and TRBJ2-6; tentative D call: TRBD2 (5 bases). This CDR3 has 14 amino acids. Germline V gives CDR1 SQVTM, CDR2 ANQGSEA. V was clipped by 6 bases and J by 1 base, with 10 bases between them. CDR3 nucleotides: TGCAGCGTCGCGGGTCTTTCTGGGGCCAACGTCCTGACTTTC. This translates into CSVAGLSGANVLTF.

The genes are TRBV28 and TRBJ1-2; D unclear. Trimming removed 2 bases at V and 7 bases at J, with 17 bases between. The CDR3 sequence is 15 residues long. Germline V CDR1 and CDR2: MDHEN, SYDVKM. The chain's CDR3 is CASSLNNPRGAGYTF. CDR3 DNA: TGTGCCAGCAGTTTAAATAACCCTAGAGGTGCTGGCTACACCTTC.

The gene calls are TRBV7-9 and TRBJ2-1; the match to TRBD2 covers 9 bases. Germline trimming cut 5 bases from V and 10 bases from J; bases unmatched to any gene: 12. The germline V gene has CDR1 SEHNR and CDR2 FQNEAQ (reference sequence). The CDR3 totals 15 residues. The CDR3 DNA follows: TGTGCCAGCAGCCCGACTAGCGGCCCCTCTGGGGAGCAGTTCTTC. Its protein is CASSPTSGPSGEQFF.

The gene calls are TRBV2 and TRBJ2-7, with D possibly being TRBD1 (6 bases). V dropped 10 bases and J dropped 3 bases, with 19 bases sitting between them. Looked up from germline, CDR1 is SNHLY and CDR2 is FYNNEI. The CDR3 extends over 14 amino acids. The CDR3 bases are TGTGCCACCTCAACGGGACACAGGTTCTACGAGCAGTACTTC. This encodes CATSTGHRFYEQYF.

A single count supports this clone. This chain uses TRBV12-3 or TRBV12-4 with TRBJ2-1; 10 bases are shared with TRBD2. The CDR3 totals 13 residues. V trimming: 8 bases; J trimming: 9 bases; junction bases outside the gene matches: 7. As DNA, the CDR3 is TGTGCCAGCGGACGGACTAGCGGTGTTGAGCAGTTCTTC. Its translation is CASGRTSGVEQFF.

V is TRBV4-2 and J is TRBJ2-1; 7 positions agree with TRBD1. This CDR3 is built from 14 residues. V gave up 0 bases and J gave up 8 bases; unmatched junction bases: 4. Germline V gene lookup returns CDR1 LGHNA and CDR2 YNFKEQ. DNA for the CDR3: TGTGCCAGCAGCCAAGATACAGGGGTCGATGAGCAGTTCTTC. Translation: CASSQDTGVDEQFF.

The V and J genes are TRBV29-1 and TRBJ2-5, with TRBD1 matching over 9 bases. Germline V gene sequence: CDR1 SQVTM, CDR2 ANQGSEA. The CDR3 has 16 residues. J gave up 2 bases and V 4 bases, and 11 bases lay outside the gene matches. CDR3 in amino acids: CSVGTGAGWKQETQYF. In DNA form, the CDR3 reads TGCAGCGTTGGGACAGGGGCAGGCTGGAAGCAAGAGACCCAGTACTTC. Full variable domain (remainder filled in from reference TRBV29-1 and TRBJ2-5): SAVISQKPSRDICQRGTSLTIQCQVDSQVTMMFWYRQQPGQSLTLIATANQGSEATYESGFVIDKFPISRPNLTFSTLTVSNMSPEDSSIYLCSVGTGAGWKQETQYFGPGTRLLVL.

The chain has TRBV20-1 and TRBJ2-7; 10 nucleotides line up with TRBD2. The CDR3 spans 16 residues. Germline-derived CDR1 and CDR2 are DFQATT and SNEGSKA (reference sequence). Germline trimming cut 3 bases from V and 2 bases from J; bases unmatched to any gene: 10. In DNA form, the CDR3 reads TGCAGTGCTAGTACCCCTAGCGGGAGAGGCCCCTACGAGCAGTACTTC. Translation: CSASTPSGRGPYEQYF.

The chain employs TRBV1 and TRBJ1-4; the table gives TRBD1 as D, unverified against the DNA. TRBV1 is classified as a pseudogene. The CDR3 covers 16 residues. Here the CDR3 DNA reads TGCACCAGCAGCCAAGAGAGGGACAGGTCTAATGAAAAACTGTTTTTT. It is translated as CTSSQERDRSNEKLFF.

The J gene is TRBJ2-3, the V gene TRBV5-6; 7 bases align to TRBD2. V was pared by 0 bases and J by 2 bases, with 6 bases of the junction left unmatched. CDR1 is SGHDT and CDR2 is YYEEEE in the germline V gene. The CDR3 loop spans 16 amino acids. CDR3 DNA sequence: TGTGCCAGCAGCTTGGCTAGCGGCCAGCTCACAGATACGCAGTATTTT. Translated, it gives CASSLASGQLTDTQYF. The entire variable domain, with the rest obtained from reference TRBV5-6 and TRBJ2-3, is as follows: DAGVTQSPTHLIKTRGQQVTLRCSPKSGHDTVSWYQQALGQGPQFIFQYYEEEERQRGNFPDRFSGHQFPNYSSELNVNALLLGDSALYLCASSLASGQLTDTQYFGPGTRLTVL.

The CDR3 DNA reads as TGTGCCAGCAGCCAAGGGCAGGGGGGCGTCTACGAGCAGTACTTC. Translated, it gives CASSQGQGGVYEQYF. V gene TRBV3-1 (or the pseudogene TRBV3-2) combines with J gene TRBJ2-7; tentative D call: TRBD1 (7 bases). Trimming took off 1 base at V and 3 bases at J, with 13 bases between the two ends. The germline V gene has CDR1 LGHDT and CDR2 YNNKEL (reference sequence). The CDR3 runs 15 residues.

V is TRBV19 and J is TRBJ2-1; 12 nucleotides agree with TRBD1. Germline V gene lookup returns CDR1 LNHDA and CDR2 SQIVND (reference sequence). V was clipped by 6 bases and J by 8 bases; unmatched bases: 8. The CDR3 runs 15 residues. The CDR3 DNA sequence: TGTGCCAGTAGGGACACCGGGACAGGGGGCGATGAGCAGTTCTTC. It codes for CASRDTGTGGDEQFF.

The J gene is TRBJ2-5, the V gene TRBV6-5; D is unclear. This CDR3 has 14 amino acids. CDR1 is MNHEY and CDR2 is SVGAGI in the germline V gene. V was trimmed by 0 bases and J by 3 bases, leaving 8 bases between them. The CDR3 sequence: CASSYSNREETQYF. The CDR3 coding sequence is TGTGCCAGCAGTTACTCGAATAGAGAAGAGACCCAGTACTTC.

The CDR3 spells CASSLDPGGSGTEAFF. The DNA of the CDR3 is TGTGCCAGCAGCTTAGACCCAGGGGGCAGCGGCACTGAAGCTTTCTTT. The chain joins TRBV7-9 to TRBJ1-1; TRBD1 agrees at 8 bases. In germline, CDR1 is SEHNR, CDR2 FQNEAQ (reference sequence). J gave up 4 bases and V 1 base, and 8 bases lay outside the gene matches. The CDR3 has 16 residues.